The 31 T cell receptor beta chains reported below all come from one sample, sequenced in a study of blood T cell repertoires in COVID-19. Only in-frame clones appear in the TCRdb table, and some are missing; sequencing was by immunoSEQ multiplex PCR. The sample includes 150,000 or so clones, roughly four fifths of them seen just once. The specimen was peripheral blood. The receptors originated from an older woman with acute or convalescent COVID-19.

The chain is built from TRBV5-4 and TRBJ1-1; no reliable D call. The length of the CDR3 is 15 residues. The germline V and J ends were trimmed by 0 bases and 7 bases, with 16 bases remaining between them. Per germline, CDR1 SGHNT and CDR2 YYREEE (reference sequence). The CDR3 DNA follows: TGTGCCAGCAGCTTGGCTGGGCCGGCCAGTGGTGAAGCTTTCTTT. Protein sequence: CASSLAGPASGEAFF.

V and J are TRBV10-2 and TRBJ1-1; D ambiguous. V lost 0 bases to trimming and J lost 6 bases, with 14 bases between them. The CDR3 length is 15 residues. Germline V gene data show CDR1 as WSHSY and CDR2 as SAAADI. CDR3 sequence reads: CASSESPRSIAEAFF. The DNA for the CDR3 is TGCGCCAGCAGTGAGTCCCCCCGGAGCATCGCTGAAGCTTTCTTT.

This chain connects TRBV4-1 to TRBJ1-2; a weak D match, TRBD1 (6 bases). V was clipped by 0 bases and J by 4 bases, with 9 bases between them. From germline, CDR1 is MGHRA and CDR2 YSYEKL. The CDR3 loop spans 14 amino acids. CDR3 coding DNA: TGCGCCAGCAGCCAAGAGCCCAGGGGCTATGGCTACACCTTC. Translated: CASSQEPRGYGYTF.

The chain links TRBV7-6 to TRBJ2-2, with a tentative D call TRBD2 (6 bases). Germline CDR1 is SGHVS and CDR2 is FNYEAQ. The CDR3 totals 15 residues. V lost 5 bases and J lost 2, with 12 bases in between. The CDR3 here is CASSRPGLNTGELFF. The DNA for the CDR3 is TGTGCCAGCAGCCGCCCGGGACTTAACACCGGGGAGCTGTTTTTT.

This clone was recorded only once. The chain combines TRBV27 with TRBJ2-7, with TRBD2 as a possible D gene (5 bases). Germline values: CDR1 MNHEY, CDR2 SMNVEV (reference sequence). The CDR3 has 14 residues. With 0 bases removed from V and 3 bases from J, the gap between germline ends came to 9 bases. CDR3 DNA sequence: TGTGCCAGCAGTTTATCGACTACATTCTACGAGCAGTACTTC. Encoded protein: CASSLSTTFYEQYF.

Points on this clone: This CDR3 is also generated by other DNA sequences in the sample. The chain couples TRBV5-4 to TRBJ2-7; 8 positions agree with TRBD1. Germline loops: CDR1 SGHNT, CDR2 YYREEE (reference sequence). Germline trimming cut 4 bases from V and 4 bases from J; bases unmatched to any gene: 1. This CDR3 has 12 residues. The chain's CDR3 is CASSGTGYEQYF. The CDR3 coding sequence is TGTGCCAGCAGCGGGACAGGTTACGAGCAGTACTTC.

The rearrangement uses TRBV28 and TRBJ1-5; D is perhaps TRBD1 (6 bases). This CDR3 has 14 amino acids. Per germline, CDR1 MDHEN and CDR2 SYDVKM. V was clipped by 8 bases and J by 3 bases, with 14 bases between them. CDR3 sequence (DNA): TGTGCCAGCCGGCCGGGGGGCAACAATCAGCCCCAGCATTTT. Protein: CASRPGGNNQPQHF.

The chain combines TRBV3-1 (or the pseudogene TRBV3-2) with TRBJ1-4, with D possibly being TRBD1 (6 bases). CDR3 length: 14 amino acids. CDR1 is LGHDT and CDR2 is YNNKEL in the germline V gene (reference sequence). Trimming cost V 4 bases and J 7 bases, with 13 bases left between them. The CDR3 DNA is TGTGCCAGCAGCCCAGATGGGGGCGGTGAAAAACTGTTTTTT. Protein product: CASSPDGGGEKLFF.

The CDR3 nucleotides are TGTGCCAGCAGTGCCATCGGGATAGCGCGAGGGGGCAATGAGCAGTTCTTC. This gives the protein CASSAIGIARGGNEQFF. The chain recombines TRBV6-1 with TRBJ2-1, with D possibly being TRBD1 (6 bases). This CDR3 has 17 amino acids. CDR1 and CDR2 from the germline V gene are MNHNS and SASEGT. V gave up 4 bases and J gave up 6 bases, with 22 bases separating them.

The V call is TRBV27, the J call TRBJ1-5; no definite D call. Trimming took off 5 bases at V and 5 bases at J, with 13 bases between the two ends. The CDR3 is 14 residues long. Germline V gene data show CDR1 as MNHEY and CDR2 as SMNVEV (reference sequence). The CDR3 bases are TGTGCCAGCAGTCATGGACGGGGAGATCAGCCCCAGCATTTT. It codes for CASSHGRGDQPQHF.

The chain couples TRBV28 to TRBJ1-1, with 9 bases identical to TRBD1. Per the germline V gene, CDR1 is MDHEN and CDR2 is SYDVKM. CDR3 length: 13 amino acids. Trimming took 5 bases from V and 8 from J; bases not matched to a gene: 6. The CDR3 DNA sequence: TGTGCCAGCAGTCAAACAGGGGGCATAGAAGCTTTCTTT. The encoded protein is CASSQTGGIEAFF.

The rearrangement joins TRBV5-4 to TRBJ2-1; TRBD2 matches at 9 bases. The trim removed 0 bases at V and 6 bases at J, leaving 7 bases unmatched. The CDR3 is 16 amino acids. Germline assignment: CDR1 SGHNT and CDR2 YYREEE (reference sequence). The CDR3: CASSLAGGRVVNEQFF. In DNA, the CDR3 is TGTGCCAGCAGCTTGGCGGGCGGGAGGGTGGTCAATGAGCAGTTCTTC. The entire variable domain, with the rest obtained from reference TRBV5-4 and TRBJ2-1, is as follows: ETGVTQSPTHLIKTRGQQVTLRCSSQSGHNTVSWYQQALGQGPQFIFQYYREEENGRGNFPPRFSGLQFPNYSSELNVNALELDDSALYLCASSLAGGRVVNEQFFGPGTRLTVL.

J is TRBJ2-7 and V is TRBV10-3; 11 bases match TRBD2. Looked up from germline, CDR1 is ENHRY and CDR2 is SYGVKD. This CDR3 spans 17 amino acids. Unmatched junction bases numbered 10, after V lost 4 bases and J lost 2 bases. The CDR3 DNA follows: TGTGCCATCAGTGTACCGTCTAGCGGGAGGTCTACCTACGAGCAGTACTTC. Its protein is CAISVPSSGRSTYEQYF.

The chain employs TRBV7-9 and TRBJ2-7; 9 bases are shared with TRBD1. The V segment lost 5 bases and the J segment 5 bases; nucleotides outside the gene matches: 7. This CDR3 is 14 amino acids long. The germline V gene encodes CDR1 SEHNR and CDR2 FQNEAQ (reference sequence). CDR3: CASSLRTGANEQYF. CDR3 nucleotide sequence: TGTGCCAGCAGCCTGCGGACAGGGGCCAACGAGCAGTACTTC.

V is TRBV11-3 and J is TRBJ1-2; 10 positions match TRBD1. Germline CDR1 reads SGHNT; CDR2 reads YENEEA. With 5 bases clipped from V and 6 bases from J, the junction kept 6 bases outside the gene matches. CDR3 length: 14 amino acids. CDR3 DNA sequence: TGTGCCAGCAGCGCGCTCGGGACAGGGGATGGCTACACCTTC. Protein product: CASSALGTGDGYTF. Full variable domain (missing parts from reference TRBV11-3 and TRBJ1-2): EAGVVQSPRYKIIEKKQPVAFWCNPISGHNTLYWYLQNLGQGPELLIRYENEEAVDDSQLPKDRFSAERLKGVDSTLKIQPAELGDSAVYLCASSALGTGDGYTFGSGTRLTVV.

The CDR3 DNA is TGTGCCAGCAGTTCAAGGTGGGGGGACATTCAGTACTTC. It translates to CASSSRWGDIQYF. The chain links TRBV6-5 to TRBJ2-4, with TRBD2 as a possible D gene (6 bases). This CDR3 has 13 amino acids. Germline loops: CDR1 MNHEY, CDR2 SVGAGI. The V and J ends lost 4 bases and 8 bases respectively, with 12 bases between them.

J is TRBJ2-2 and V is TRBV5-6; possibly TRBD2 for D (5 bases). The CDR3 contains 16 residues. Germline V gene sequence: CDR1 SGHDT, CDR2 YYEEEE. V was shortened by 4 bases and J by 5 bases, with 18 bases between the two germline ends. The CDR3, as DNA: TGTGCCAGCAGCCTCATTAGGCTAGCAGTTACCGGGGAGCTGTTTTTT. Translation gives CASSLIRLAVTGELFF.

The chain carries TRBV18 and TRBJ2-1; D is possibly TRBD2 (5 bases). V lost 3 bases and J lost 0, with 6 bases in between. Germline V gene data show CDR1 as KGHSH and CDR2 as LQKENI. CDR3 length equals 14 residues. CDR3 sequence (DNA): TGTGCCAGCTCACCTGGGAGCTCCTACAATGAGCAGTTCTTC. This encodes CASSPGSSYNEQFF.

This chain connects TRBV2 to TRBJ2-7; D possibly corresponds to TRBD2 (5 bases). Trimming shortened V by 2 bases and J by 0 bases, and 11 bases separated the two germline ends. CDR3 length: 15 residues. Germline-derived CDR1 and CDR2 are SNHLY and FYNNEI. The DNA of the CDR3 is TGTGCCAGCAGTGAACGACGGAGGAGCTCCTACGAGCAGTACTTC. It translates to CASSERRRSSYEQYF.

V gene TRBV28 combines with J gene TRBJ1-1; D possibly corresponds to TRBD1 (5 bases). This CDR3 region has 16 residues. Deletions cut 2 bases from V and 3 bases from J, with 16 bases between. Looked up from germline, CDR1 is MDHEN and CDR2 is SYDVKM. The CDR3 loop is CASSLDADRDYTEAFF. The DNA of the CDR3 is TGTGCCAGCAGTTTAGACGCCGACAGAGACTACACTGAAGCTTTCTTT.

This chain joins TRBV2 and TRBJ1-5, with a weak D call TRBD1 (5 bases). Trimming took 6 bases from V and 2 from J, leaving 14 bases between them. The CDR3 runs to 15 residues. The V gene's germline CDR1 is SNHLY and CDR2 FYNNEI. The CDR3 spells CASSRMGRGNQPQHF. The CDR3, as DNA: TGTGCCAGCAGCCGAATGGGCAGGGGCAATCAGCCCCAGCATTTT.

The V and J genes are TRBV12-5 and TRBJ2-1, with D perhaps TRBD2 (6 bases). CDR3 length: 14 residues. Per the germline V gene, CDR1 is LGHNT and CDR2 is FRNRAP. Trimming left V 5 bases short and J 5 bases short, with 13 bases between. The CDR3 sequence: CASGAGRTNNEQFF. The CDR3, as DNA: TGTGCTAGTGGTGCGGGACGGACTAACAATGAGCAGTTCTTC.

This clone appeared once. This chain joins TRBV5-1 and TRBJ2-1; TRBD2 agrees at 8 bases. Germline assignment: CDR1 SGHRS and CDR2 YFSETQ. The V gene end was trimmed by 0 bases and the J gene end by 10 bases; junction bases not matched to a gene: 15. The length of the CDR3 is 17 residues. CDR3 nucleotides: TGCGCCAGCAGCTTGGCCTTGACGGGAGGGGCCTATGGAGAGCAGTTCTTC. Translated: CASSLALTGGAYGEQFF. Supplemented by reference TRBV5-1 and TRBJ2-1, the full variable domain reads KAGVTQTPRYLIKTRGQQVTLSCSPISGHRSVSWYQQTPGQGLQFLFEYFSETQRNKGNFPGRFSGRQFSNSRSEMNVSTLELGDSALYLCASSLALTGGAYGEQFFGPGTRLTVL.

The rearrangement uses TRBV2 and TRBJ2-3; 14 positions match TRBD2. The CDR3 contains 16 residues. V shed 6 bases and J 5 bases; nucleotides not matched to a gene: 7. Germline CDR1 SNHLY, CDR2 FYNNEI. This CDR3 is CASSPTSGRAGDTQYF. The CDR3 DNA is TGTGCCAGCAGCCCGACTAGCGGGAGGGCCGGAGATACGCAGTATTTT.

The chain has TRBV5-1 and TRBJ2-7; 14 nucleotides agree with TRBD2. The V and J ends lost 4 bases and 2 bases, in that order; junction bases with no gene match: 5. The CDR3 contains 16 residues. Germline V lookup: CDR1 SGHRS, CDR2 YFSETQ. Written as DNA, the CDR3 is TGCGCCAGCAGCCGGGGACTAGCGGGAGAAACCTACGAGCAGTACTTC. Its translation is CASSRGLAGETYEQYF.

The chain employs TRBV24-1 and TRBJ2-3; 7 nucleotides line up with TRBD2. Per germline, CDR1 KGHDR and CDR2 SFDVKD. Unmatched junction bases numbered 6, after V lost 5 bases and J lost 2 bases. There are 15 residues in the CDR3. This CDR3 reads CATSALAANTDTQYF. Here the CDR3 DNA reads TGTGCCACCAGTGCTCTAGCGGCCAACACAGATACGCAGTATTTT.

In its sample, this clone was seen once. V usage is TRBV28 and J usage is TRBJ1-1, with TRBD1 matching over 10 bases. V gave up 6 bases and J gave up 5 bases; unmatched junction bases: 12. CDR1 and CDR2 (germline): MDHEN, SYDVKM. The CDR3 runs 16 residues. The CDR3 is CASRPRQGASRTEAFF. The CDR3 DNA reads TGTGCCAGCAGACCAAGACAGGGGGCGAGTAGAACTGAAGCTTTCTTT.

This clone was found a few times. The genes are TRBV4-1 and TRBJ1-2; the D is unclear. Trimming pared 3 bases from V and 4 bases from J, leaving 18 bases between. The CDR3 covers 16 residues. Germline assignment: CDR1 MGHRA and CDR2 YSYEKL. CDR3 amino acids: CASSQAHGRSIYGYTF. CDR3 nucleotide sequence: TGCGCCAGCAGCCAGGCCCACGGCCGGAGCATCTATGGCTACACCTTC.

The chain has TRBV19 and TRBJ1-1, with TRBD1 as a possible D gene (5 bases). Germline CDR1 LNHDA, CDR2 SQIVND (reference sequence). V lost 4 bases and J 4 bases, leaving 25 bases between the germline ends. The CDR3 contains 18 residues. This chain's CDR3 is CASSTPTMRPTRGTEAFF. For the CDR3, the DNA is TGTGCCAGTAGTACACCCACGATGCGGCCAACAAGGGGCACTGAAGCTTTCTTT. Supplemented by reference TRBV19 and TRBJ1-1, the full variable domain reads DGGITQSPKYLFRKEGQNVTLSCEQNLNHDAMYWYRQDPGQGLRLIYYSQIVNDFQKGDIAEGYSVSREKKESFPLTVTSAQKNPTAFYLCASSTPTMRPTRGTEAFFGQGTRLTVV.

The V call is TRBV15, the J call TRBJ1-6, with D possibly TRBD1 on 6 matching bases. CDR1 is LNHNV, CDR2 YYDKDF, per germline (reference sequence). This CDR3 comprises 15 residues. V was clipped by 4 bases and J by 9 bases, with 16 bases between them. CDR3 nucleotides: TGTGCCACCAGCAAAAACAGGGTTTTTGGTTCACCCCTCCACTTT. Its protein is CATSKNRVFGSPLHF.

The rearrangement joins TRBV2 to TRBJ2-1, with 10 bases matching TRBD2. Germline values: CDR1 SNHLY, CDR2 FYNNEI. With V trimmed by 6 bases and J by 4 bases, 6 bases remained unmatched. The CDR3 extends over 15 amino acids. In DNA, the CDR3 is TGTGCCAGCAGCCCTGGACTAGCGGATTACAATGAGCAGTTCTTC. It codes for CASSPGLADYNEQFF. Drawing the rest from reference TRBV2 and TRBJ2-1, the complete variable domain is EPEVTQTPSHQVTQMGQEVILRCVPISNHLYFYWYRQILGQKVEFLVSFYNNEISEKSEIFDDQFSVERPDGSNFTLKIRSTKLEDSAMYFCASSPGLADYNEQFFGPGTRLTVL.